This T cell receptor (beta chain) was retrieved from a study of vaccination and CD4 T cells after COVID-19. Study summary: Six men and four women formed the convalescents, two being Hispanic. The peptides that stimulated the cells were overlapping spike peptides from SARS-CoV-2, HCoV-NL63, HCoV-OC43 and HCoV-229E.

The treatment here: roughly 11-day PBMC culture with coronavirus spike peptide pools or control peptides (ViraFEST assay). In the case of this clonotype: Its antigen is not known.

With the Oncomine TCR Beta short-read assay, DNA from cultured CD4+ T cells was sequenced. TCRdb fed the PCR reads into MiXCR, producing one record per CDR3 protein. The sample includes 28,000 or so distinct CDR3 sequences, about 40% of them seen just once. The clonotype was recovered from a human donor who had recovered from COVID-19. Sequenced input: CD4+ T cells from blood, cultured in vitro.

The CDR3 is CASSPRTSEEDEQFF. CDR3 DNA sequence: TGTGCCAGCAGTCCCAGGACTAGCGAGGAGGATGAGCAGTTCTTC. J is TRBJ2-1 and V is TRBV28; 9 bases fit TRBD2. V gave up 5 bases and J gave up 8 bases; unmatched junction bases: 10. This CDR3 is 15 amino acids long. The germline V gene has CDR1 MDHEN and CDR2 SYDVKM.